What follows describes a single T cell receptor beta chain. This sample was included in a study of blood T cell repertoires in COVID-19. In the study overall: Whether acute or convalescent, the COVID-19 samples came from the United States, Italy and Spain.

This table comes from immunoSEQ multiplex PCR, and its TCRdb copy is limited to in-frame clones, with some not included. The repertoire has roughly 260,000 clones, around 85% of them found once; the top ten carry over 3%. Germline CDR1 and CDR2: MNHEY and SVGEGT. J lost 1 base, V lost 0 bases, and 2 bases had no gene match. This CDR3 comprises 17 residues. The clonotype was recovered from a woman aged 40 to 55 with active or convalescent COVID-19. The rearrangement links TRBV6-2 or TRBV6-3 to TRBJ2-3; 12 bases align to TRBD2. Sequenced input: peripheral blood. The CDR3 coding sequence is TGTGCCAGCAGTTACTCACTAGCGGGGGGCCGCACAGATACGCAGTATTTT. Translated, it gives CASSYSLAGGRTDTQYF.